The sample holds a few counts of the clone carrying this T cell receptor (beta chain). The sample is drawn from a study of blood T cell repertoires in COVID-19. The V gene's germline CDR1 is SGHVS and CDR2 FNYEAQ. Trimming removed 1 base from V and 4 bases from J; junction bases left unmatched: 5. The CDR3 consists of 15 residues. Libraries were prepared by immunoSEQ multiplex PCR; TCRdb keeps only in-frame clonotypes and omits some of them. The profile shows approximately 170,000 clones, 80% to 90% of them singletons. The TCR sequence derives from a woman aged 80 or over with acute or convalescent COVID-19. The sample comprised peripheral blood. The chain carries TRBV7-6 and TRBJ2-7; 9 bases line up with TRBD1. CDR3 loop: CASSLGTGAWYEQYF. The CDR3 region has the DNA TGTGCCAGCAGCTTAGGGACAGGGGCCTGGTACGAGCAGTACTTC. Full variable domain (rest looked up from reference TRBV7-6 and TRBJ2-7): GAGVSQSPRYKVTKRGQDVALRCDPISGHVSLYWYRQALGQGPEFLTYFNYEAQQDKSGLPNDRFSAERPEGSISTLTIQRTEQRDSAMYRCASSLGTGAWYEQYFGPGTRLTVT.